This TCR beta chain was identified during a study of quantifying T cell responses using KT2 cells. Background on the study: cDNA was made from DNase-treated RNA using alpha and beta constant primers.

Overall study results and limits: Very high KT2 spike-in numbers caused saturation in KT2 sequence detection.

There are 14 residues in the CDR3. Trimming shortened V by 6 bases and J by 0 bases, and 6 bases separated the two germline ends. This clonotype was seen more than once but under ten times. The antigen is unknown. A single-stranded UMI oligo with SP2 sequence was ligated to cDNA 3' ends. The first PCR ran approximately 4 cycles with an equimolar RC1.1 and RC1.2 beta primer mix. TCRdb recomputed calls from the UMI-ligation and nested PCR reads with MiXCR, one row per CDR3 protein. The table has around 56,000 distinct CDR3 sequences, 12% seen once. Sample: PBMCs spiked with cells of the T cell clone KT2. The TCR comes from a human donor. V gene TRBV12-3 or TRBV12-4 combines with J gene TRBJ1-6, with D unresolved. The CDR3 DNA is TGTGCCAGCAGGGGAAGCTCCTATAATTCACCCCTCCACTTT. This encodes CASRGSSYNSPLHF.